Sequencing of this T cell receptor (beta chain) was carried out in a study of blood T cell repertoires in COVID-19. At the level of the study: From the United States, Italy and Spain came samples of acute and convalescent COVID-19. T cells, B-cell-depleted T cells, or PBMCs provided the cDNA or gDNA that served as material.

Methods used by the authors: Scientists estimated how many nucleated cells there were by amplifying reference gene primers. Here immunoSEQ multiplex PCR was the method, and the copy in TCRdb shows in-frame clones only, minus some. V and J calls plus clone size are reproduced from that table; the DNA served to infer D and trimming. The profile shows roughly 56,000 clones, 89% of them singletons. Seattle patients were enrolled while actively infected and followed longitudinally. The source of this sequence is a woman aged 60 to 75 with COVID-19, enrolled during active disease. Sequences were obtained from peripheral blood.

CDR3 nucleotides: TGTGCCAGCAGCGTAGGAGTTGGGGGGGATGGAAACACCATATATTTT. Protein product: CASSVGVGGDGNTIYF. This chain uses TRBV9 with TRBJ1-3, with a possible D match to TRBD1 (5 bases). This CDR3 is built from 16 residues. V was pared by 0 bases and J by 3 bases, with 13 bases between. Germline CDR1 is SGDLS and CDR2 is YYNGEE.